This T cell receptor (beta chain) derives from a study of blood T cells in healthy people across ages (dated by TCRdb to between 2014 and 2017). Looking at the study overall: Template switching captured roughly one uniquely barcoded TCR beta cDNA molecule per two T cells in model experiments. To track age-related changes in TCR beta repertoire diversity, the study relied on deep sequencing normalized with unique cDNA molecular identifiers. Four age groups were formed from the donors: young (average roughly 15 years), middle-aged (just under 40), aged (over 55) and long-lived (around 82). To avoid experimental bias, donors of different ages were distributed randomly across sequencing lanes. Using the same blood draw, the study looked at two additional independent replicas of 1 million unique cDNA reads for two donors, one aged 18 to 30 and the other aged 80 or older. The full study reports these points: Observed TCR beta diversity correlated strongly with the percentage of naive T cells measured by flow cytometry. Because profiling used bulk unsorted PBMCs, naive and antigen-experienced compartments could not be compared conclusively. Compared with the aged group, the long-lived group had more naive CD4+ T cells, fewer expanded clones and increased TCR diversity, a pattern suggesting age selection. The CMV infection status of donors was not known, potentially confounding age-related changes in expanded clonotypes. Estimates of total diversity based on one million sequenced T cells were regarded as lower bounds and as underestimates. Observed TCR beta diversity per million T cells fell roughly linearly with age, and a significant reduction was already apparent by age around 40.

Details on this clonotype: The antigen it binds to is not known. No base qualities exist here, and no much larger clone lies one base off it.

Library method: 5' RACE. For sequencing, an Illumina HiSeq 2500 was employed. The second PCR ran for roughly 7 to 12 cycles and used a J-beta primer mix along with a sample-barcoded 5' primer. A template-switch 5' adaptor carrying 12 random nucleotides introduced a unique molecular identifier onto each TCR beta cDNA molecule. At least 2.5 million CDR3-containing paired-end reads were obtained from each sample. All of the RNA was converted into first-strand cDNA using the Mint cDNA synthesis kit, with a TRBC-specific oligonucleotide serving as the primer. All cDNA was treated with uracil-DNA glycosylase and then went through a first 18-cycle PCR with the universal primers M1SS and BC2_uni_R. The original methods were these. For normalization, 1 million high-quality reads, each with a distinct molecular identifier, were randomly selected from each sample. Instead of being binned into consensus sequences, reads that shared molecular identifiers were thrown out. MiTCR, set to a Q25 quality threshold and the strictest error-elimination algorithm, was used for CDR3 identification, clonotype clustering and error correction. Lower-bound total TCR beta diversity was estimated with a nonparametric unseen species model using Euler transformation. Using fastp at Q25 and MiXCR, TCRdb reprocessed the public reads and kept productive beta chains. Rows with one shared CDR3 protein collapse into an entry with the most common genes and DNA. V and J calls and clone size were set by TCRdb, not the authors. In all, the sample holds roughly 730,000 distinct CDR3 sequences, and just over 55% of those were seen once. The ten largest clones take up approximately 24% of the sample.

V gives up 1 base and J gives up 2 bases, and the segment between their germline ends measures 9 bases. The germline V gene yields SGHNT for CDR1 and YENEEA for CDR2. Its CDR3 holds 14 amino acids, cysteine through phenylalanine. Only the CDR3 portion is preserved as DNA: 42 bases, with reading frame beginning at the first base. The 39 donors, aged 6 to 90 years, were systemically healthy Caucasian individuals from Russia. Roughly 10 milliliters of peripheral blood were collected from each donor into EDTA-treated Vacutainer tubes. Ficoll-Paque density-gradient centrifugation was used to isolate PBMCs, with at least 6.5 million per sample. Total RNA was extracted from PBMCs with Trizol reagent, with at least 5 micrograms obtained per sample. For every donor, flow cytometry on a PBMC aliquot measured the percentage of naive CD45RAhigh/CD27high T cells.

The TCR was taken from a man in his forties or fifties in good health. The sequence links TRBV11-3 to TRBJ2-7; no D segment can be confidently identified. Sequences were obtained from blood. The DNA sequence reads TGTGCCAGCAGCTTAGGGACCAAGCCCTACGAGCAGTACTTC. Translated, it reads CASSLGTKPYEQYF.